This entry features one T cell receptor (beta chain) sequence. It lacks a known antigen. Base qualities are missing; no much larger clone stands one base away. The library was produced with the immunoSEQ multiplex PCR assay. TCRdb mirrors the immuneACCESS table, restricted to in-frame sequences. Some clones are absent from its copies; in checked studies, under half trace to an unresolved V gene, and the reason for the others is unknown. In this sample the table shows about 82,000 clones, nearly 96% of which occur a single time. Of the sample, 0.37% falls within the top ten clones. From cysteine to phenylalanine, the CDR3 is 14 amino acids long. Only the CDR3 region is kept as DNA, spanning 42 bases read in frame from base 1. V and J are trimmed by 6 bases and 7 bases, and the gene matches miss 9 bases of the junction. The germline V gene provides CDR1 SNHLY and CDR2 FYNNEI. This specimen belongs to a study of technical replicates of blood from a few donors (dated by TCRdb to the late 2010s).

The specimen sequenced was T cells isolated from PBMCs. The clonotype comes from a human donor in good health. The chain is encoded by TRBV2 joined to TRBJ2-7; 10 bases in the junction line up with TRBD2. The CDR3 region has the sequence CASRLTSGTREQYF. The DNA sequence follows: TGTGCCAGCAGACTCACTAGCGGGACTCGGGAGCAGTACTTC.